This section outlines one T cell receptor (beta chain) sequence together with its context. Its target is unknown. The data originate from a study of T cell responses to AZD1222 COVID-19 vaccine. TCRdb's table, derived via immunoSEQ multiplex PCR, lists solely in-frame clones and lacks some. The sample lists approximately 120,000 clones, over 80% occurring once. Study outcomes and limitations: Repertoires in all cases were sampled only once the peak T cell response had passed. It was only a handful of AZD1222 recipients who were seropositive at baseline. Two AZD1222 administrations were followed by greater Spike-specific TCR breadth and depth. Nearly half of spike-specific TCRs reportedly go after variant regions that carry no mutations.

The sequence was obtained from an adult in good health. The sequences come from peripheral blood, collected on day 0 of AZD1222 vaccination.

For the CDR3, the DNA is TGTGCCAGCGGAATGGGACAGACAACTAATGAAAAACTGTTTTTT. Translated: CASGMGQTTNEKLFF. J is TRBJ1-4 and V is TRBV6-5, with 7 bases fitting TRBD1. This CDR3 contains 15 residues. Trimming removed 8 bases from V and 0 bases from J; junction bases left unmatched: 6. Germline V gene lookup returns CDR1 MNHEY and CDR2 SVGAGI.